This T cell receptor (beta chain) came from a study of cytotoxic CD8 clonotypes in ibrutinib-treated CLL. Study-level background: Response samples came after a median approximately twelve months of treatment, range 6 to 36. Broader study findings: Clonality showed a rise at ibrutinib response that reversed toward baseline at progression.

Target depth was 1 in 200,000 to 1 in 1 million T cells, about 10x per clonotype. TCRdb's copy holds only in-frame clones and misses some; the assay was immunoSEQ multiplex PCR. This table has about 30,000 clones, approximately 60% appearing once. Germline CDR1 SGHRS, CDR2 YFSETQ. J gave up 9 bases and V 4 bases, and 12 bases lay outside the gene matches. This CDR3 has 16 amino acids. As input for TCR beta libraries, roughly 2.1 micrograms of genomic DNA came from cryopreserved PBMCs. In the case of this clone: Its matching antigen is unknown.

The chain has TRBV5-1 and TRBJ2-1; 11 positions agree with TRBD2. This specimen consisted of PBMCs, obtained before ibrutinib treatment. The receptor was derived from a human donor with chronic lymphocytic leukemia. The CDR3 DNA sequence: TGCGCCAGCAGCCCCGGGACTAGCGGCGGTTGGGGTGAGCAGTTCTTC. Protein sequence: CASSPGTSGGWGEQFF.